This T cell receptor beta chain was recovered during a study of T cell responses to AZD1222 COVID-19 vaccine. Study information: Whether given at about 4 or about 12 weeks, second doses were pooled.

Germline V CDR1 and CDR2: DFQATT, SNEGSKA (reference sequence). There are 13 residues in the CDR3. Trimming removed 3 bases at V and 6 bases at J, with 11 bases between. The assay was immunoSEQ multiplex PCR, and TCRdb's table has in-frame clones only and misses some. The repertoire includes under 35,000 clones, just over 90% of them detected once, and less than 55% sits in the top ten. Study observations and caveats: Only six AZD1222 recipients tested seropositive at baseline.

Comment on this clone: Its specificity is unknown.

The chain is built from TRBV20-1 and TRBJ1-4; D gene uncertain. This specimen consisted of peripheral blood, obtained on day 0 of AZD1222 vaccination. The TCR originated in an adult in good health. The CDR3 loop reads CSASSVSDEKLFF. The CDR3, as DNA: TGCAGTGCTAGTTCAGTGAGTGATGAAAAACTGTTTTTT.